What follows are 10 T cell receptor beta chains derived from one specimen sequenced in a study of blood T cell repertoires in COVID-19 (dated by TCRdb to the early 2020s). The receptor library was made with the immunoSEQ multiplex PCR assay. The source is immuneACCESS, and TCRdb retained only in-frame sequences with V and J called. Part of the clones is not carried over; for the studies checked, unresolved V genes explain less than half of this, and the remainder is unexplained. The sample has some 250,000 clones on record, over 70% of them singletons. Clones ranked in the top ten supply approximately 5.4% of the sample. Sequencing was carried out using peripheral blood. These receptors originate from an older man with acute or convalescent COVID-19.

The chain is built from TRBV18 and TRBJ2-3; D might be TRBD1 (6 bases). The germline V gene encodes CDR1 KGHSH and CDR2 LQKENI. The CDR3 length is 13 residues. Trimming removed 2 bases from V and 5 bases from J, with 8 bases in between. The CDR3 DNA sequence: TGTGCCAGCTCACCAACACAGGGAGATACGCAGTATTTT. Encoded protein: CASSPTQGDTQYF.

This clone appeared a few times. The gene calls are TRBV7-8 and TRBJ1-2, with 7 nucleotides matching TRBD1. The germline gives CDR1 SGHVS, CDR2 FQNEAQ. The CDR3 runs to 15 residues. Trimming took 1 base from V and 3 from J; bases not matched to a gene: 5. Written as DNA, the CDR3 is TGTGCCAGCAGCTTAGGCACAGGGGCCCACTATGGCTACACCTTC. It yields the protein CASSLGTGAHYGYTF.

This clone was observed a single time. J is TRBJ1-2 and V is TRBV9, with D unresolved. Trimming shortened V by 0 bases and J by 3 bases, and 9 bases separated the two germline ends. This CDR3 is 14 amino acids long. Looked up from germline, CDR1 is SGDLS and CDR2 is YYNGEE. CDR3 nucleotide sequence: TGTGCCAGCAGCGTAGATTATTCCTACTATGGCTACACCTTC. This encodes CASSVDYSYYGYTF.

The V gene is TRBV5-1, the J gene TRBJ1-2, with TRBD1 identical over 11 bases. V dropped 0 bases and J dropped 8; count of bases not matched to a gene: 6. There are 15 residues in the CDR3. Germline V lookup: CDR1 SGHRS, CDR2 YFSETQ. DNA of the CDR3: TGCGCCAGCAGCTTGGATGGACAGGGGGCCTTAGGCTACACCTTC. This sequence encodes CASSLDGQGALGYTF.

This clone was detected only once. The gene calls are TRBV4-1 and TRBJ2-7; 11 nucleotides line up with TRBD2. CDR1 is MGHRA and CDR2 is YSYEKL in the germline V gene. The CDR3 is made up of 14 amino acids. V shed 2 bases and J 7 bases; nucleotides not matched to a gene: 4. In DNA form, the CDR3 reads TGCGCCAGCAGCCAACTAGCGGGGGGAGGTGAGCAGTACTTC. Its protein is CASSQLAGGGEQYF.

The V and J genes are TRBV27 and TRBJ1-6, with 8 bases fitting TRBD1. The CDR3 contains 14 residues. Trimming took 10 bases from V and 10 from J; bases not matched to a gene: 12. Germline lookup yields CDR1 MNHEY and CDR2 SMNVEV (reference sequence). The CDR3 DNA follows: TGTGCCACCCGACAGCAGGGGGCCGGATCACCCCTCCACTTT. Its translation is CATRQQGAGSPLHF.

CDR3 loop: CATAGGDETQYF. CDR3 DNA: TGTGCCACGGCGGGGGGAGATGAGACCCAGTACTTC. This sequence joins TRBV10-3 and TRBJ2-5, with TRBD2 identical over 8 bases. Germline values: CDR1 ENHRY, CDR2 SYGVKD. Trimming cost V 10 bases and J 5 bases; bases outside gene matches: 6. The CDR3 contains 12 residues.

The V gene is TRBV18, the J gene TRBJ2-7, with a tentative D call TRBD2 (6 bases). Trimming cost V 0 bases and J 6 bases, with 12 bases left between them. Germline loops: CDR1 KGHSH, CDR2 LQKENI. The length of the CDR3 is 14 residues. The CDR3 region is CASSPPVGSGEQYF. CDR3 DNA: TGTGCCAGCTCACCACCCGTCGGGAGCGGCGAGCAGTACTTC.

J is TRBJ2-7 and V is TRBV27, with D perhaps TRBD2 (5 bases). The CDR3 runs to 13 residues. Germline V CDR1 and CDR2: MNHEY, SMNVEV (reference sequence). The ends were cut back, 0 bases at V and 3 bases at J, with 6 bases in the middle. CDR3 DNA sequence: TGTGCCAGCAGTTTATCGAGGGACTACGAGCAGTACTTC. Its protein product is CASSLSRDYEQYF.

CDR3 protein: CSVRGQLNTGELFF. CDR3 nucleotides: TGCAGCGTAAGGGGCCAACTAAACACCGGGGAGCTGTTTTTT. The gene calls are TRBV29-1 and TRBJ2-2; maybe TRBD1 (5 bases). Germline lookup yields CDR1 SQVTM and CDR2 ANQGSEA. This CDR3 is 14 amino acids long. The V and J ends lost 6 bases and 2 bases respectively, with 13 bases between them.